The present T cell receptor (beta chain) was sequenced within a study of blood T cell repertoires in COVID-19. Turning to the study itself: The United States, Italy and Spain provided the acute and convalescent COVID-19 samples. T cells, B-cell-depleted T cells, or PBMCs provided the cDNA or gDNA that served as material.

The authors' processing: Amplified reference gene primers provided the basis for estimating nucleated cell counts. Only in-frame clones appear in the TCRdb table, and some are missing; sequencing was by immunoSEQ multiplex PCR. From that table come the V and J calls and clone size; the DNA was used to work out D and trimming. The table has tens of thousands of clones, roughly 85% seen once. This CDR3 comprises 14 residues. The junction had 3 bases not matched to a gene; V was cut back by 3 bases and J by 3 bases. CDR1 and CDR2 from the germline V gene are SGHAT and FQDESV (reference sequence). The TCR originated in a human donor in a cohort sampled during active COVID-19. The chain joins TRBV11-1 to TRBJ2-7, with TRBD2 matching 9 bases. The specimen sequenced was peripheral blood. The CDR3 sequence is CASSFGTSFYEQYF. CDR3 coding DNA: TGTGCCAGCAGCTTCGGGACTAGCTTCTACGAGCAGTACTTC.